Below are 15 T cell receptor beta chains sequenced from a single sample in a study of blood T cell repertoires in COVID-19. Data came from immunoSEQ multiplex PCR; TCRdb stores just in-frame clones and leaves some out. There are tens of thousands of clones in the sample; 88% occur only once, and about 6% lies in the top ten. Sequencing used peripheral blood. These TCRs come from a human donor in a cohort sampled during active COVID-19.

The CDR3 region is CASRGSGANVLTF. In nucleotides, the CDR3 is TGTGCCAGCCGGGGATCTGGGGCCAACGTCCTGACTTTC. The chain has TRBV6-5 and TRBJ2-6; D possibly corresponds to TRBD2 (5 bases). The CDR3 runs to 13 residues. Germline CDR1 MNHEY, CDR2 SVGAGI. The V end lost 8 bases, the J end lost 1 base, and 6 bases lay between the germline ends.

The V call is TRBV7-6, the J call TRBJ2-5; 7 bases are shared with TRBD1. Germline loops: CDR1 SGHVS, CDR2 FNYEAQ. V shed 5 bases, J shed 3 bases, and the junction held 6 bases outside the gene matches. The length of the CDR3 is 14 residues. The CDR3 nucleotides are TGTGCCAGCAGCCAGACAGGGCTGGAAGAGACCCAGTACTTC. This sequence encodes CASSQTGLEETQYF.

This sequence joins TRBV11-1 and TRBJ2-3, with D possibly TRBD1 on 6 matching bases. V was pared by 5 bases and J by 2 bases, with 17 bases between. Germline CDR1 reads SGHAT; CDR2 reads FQDESV (reference sequence). This CDR3 region has 16 residues. CDR3 loop: CASSPPQGLPTDTQYF. The CDR3 DNA reads TGTGCCAGCAGCCCTCCCCAGGGGCTCCCCACAGATACGCAGTATTTT. The full variable domain, with the rest looked up from reference TRBV11-1 and TRBJ2-3, is EAEVAQSPRYKITEKSQAVAFWCDPISGHATLYWYRQILGQGPELLVQFQDESVVDDSQLPKDRFSAERLKGVDSTLKIQPAELGDSAMYLCASSPPQGLPTDTQYFGPGTRLTVL.

The chain is built from TRBV5-1 and TRBJ2-2; D is undetermined. From germline, CDR1 is SGHRS and CDR2 YFSETQ. The CDR3 has 15 residues. V was cut by 1 base and J by 4 bases, with 11 bases left in between. The CDR3 nucleotides read TGCGCCAGCAGCTTGTACGGTGAACTCACCGGGGAGCTGTTTTTT. Its translation is CASSLYGELTGELFF.

This clone has only one observation. The chain is built from TRBV5-1 and TRBJ1-1, with D uncertain. The CDR3 totals 16 residues. Germline CDR1 is SGHRS and CDR2 is YFSETQ. V was pared by 0 bases and J by 3 bases, with 15 bases between. The CDR3 region has the DNA TGCGCCAGCAGCTTGGATTTGCGGGGTCCTGACACTGAAGCTTTCTTT. It translates to CASSLDLRGPDTEAFF.

This CDR3 reads CASSPLGSTGELFF. In nucleotides, the CDR3 is TGTGCCAGCAGCCCCCTGGGCAGTACCGGGGAGCTGTTTTTT. The chain carries TRBV11-2 and TRBJ2-2, with D unclear. The V gene's germline CDR1 is SGHAT and CDR2 FQNNGV. Trimming shortened V by 5 bases and J by 5 bases, and 12 bases separated the two germline ends. This CDR3 is built from 14 residues.

This sequence joins TRBV5-4 and TRBJ2-3, with 7 positions matching TRBD2. V lost 0 bases and J lost 3; bases outside the gene matches: 4. Germline V gene data show CDR1 as SGHNT and CDR2 as YYREEE (reference sequence). The CDR3 extends over 15 amino acids. The CDR3 nucleotides read TGTGCCAGCAGCTTGGCGGGGGGTGAGACAGATACGCAGTATTTT. This translates into CASSLAGGETDTQYF.

The chain has TRBV27 and TRBJ2-3, with 7 bases identical to TRBD2. CDR1 MNHEY and CDR2 SMNVEV come from the germline V gene (reference sequence). V was clipped by 5 bases and J by 0 bases; unmatched bases: 5. The CDR3 consists of 15 residues. DNA for the CDR3: TGTGCCAGCAGTGAAACTAGCGCGAGCACAGATACGCAGTATTTT. Translation gives CASSETSASTDTQYF.

This clone was observed once. V gene TRBV9 combines with J gene TRBJ1-3, with TRBD1 matching over 10 bases. The germline gives CDR1 SGDLS, CDR2 YYNGEE. J lost 8 bases, V lost 4 bases, and 15 bases had no gene match. The CDR3 runs 17 residues. CDR3 residues: CASSPSSGTGEWDTIYF. The CDR3 DNA reads as TGTGCCAGCAGCCCGTCTTCCGGGACAGGGGAATGGGACACCATATATTTT.

The chain uses TRBV19 and TRBJ2-5; 7 nucleotides align to TRBD1. Per the germline V gene, CDR1 is LNHDA and CDR2 is SQIVND (reference sequence). CDR3 length equals 14 residues. After removal of 5 bases from V and 5 bases from J, the junction contained 8 bases not matched to a gene. CDR3 sequence (DNA): TGTGCCAGTAGTCTACAGGGGACGGGCGAGACCCAGTACTTC. Its protein product is CASSLQGTGETQYF.

The rearrangement uses TRBV7-9 and TRBJ1-2; 7 nucleotides match TRBD1. The J segment lost 4 bases and the V segment lost 3 bases, leaving 5 bases of the junction unmatched. The CDR3 is 14 amino acids. Germline V lookup: CDR1 SEHNR, CDR2 FQNEAQ (reference sequence). The CDR3 loop reads CASSLGTASYGYTF. The CDR3 DNA follows: TGTGCCAGCAGCTTGGGGACAGCTAGCTATGGCTACACCTTC.

CDR3 in amino acids: CASGQGGGNTIYF. DNA for the CDR3: TGCGCCAGCGGGCAGGGAGGAGGAAACACCATATATTTT. This chain connects TRBV5-1 to TRBJ1-3, with D perhaps TRBD1 (5 bases). The V end lost 7 bases, the J end lost 4 bases, and 12 bases lay between the germline ends. CDR3 length: 13 residues. Germline V gene data show CDR1 as SGHRS and CDR2 as YFSETQ. Complete variable domain (other parts from reference TRBV5-1 and TRBJ1-3): KAGVTQTPRYLIKTRGQQVTLSCSPISGHRSVSWYQQTPGQGLQFLFEYFSETQRNKGNFPGRFSGRQFSNSRSEMNVSTLELGDSALYLCASGQGGGNTIYFGEGSWLTVV.

The J gene is TRBJ2-7, the V gene TRBV5-4; 12 nucleotides agree with TRBD2. Germline loops: CDR1 SGHNT, CDR2 YYREEE (reference sequence). V gave up 4 bases and J gave up 2 bases; unmatched junction bases: 1. This CDR3 region has 14 residues. CDR3 coding DNA: TGTGCCAGCAGCCTAGCGGGGGGGCCCTACGAGCAGTACTTC. It translates to CASSLAGGPYEQYF.

This sequence joins TRBV28 and TRBJ1-6, with 7 bases aligning to TRBD1. In germline, CDR1 is MDHEN, CDR2 SYDVKM. The CDR3 is 14 residues long. Trimming at V came to 3 bases and at J to 5 bases, leaving 1 base not matched to a gene. The CDR3 DNA follows: TGTGCCAGCAGTTTCAGGGGGAATAATTCACCCCTCCACTTT. This gives the protein CASSFRGNNSPLHF.

The V call is TRBV4-2, the J call TRBJ2-7, with 13 bases identical to TRBD2. Germline V CDR1 and CDR2: LGHNA, YNFKEQ. This CDR3 spans 16 amino acids. V dropped 4 bases and J dropped 2; count of bases not matched to a gene: 5. In DNA form, the CDR3 reads TGTGCCAGCAGCCTCCGACTAGCGGGGGGTGCCTACGAGCAGTACTTC. Translating it yields CASSLRLAGGAYEQYF.